This T cell receptor (beta chain) comes out of a study of blood T cell repertoires in COVID-19. The CDR3 totals 17 residues. Trimming at V came to 5 bases and at J to 4 bases, leaving 16 bases not matched to a gene. The germline CDR1 and CDR2 sequences are SGHTA and FQGNSA. Sequencing was performed with immunoSEQ multiplex PCR; in TCRdb, only in-frame clones are kept and a portion is missing. Of tens of thousands of clones in the sample, just over 85% were seen once. Sequenced input: peripheral blood. This TCR came from a man between 65 and 85 years old with acute or convalescent COVID-19. The chain joins TRBV7-2 to TRBJ1-2; 7 nucleotides agree with TRBD1. The CDR3 DNA sequence: TGTGCCAGCAGCCCAGACCATCAGACAGGGATGGCCTATGGCTACACCTTC. This codes for CASSPDHQTGMAYGYTF.